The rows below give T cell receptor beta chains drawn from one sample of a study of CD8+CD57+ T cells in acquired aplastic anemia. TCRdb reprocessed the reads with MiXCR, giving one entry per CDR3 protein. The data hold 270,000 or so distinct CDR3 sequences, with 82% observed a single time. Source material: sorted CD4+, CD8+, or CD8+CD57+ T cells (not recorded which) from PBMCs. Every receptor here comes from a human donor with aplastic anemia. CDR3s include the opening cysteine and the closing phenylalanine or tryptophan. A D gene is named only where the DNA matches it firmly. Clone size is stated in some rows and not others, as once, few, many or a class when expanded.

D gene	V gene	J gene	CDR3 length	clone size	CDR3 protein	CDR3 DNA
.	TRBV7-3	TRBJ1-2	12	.	CASSVKRYGYTF	TGTGCCAGCAGCGTAAAGAGGTATGGCTACACCTTC
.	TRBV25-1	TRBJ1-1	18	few	CASSEIPYMAGADTEAFF	TGTGCCAGCAGTGAAATCCCGTATATGGCAGGAGCCGACACTGAAGCTTTCTTT
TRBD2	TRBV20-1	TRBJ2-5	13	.	CSAWSGRVGTQYF	TGCAGTGCGTGGAGCGGGAGGGTTGGGACCCAGTACTTC
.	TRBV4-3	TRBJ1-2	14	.	CAGSHEGQGYGYTF	TGCGCCGGCAGCCACGAGGGACAAGGATATGGCTACACCTTC
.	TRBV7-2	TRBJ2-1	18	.	CASSFAGGRDTQYNEQFF	TGTGCCAGCAGCTTTGCCGGAGGCCGGGACACGCAGTACAATGAGCAGTTCTTC
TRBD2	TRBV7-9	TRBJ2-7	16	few	CASSFQRSGGTYEQYF	TGTGCCAGCAGCTTTCAAAGAAGCGGGGGGACCTATGAGCAGTACTTC
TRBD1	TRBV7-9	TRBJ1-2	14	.	CASRTGTGYYAYAF	TGTGCCAGCAGAACCGGGACAGGGTACTATGCCTACGCCTTC
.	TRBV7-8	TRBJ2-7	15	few	CASSSTPGSDYEQYF	TGTGCCAGCAGCTCCACTCCTGGTTCGGACTACGAGCAGTACTTC
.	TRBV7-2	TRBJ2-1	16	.	CASSPRIVGVYNEQFF	TGTGCCAGCAGCCCTCGAATAGTAGGGGTGTACAATGAGCAGTTCTTC
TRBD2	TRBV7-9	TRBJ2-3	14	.	CASRLAGDPHTLYF	TGTGCCAGCAGATTGGCGGGAGATCCCCATACGTTGTATTTT
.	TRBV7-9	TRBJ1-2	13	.	CASRQSRGDGYTF	TGTGCCAGCAGGCAGTCCCGGGGCGATGGCTACACCTTC
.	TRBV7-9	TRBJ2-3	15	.	CASSALAETQYFGYF	.
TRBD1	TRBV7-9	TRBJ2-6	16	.	CASSSDRGYAPLHLTF	TGTGCCAGCAGTTCAGACAGGGGCTATGCACCCCTCCACCTGACTTTC
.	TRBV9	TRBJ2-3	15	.	CASSVEGGYPYTEYF	TGTGCCAGCAGCGTGGAGGGGGGTTACCCATATACGGAGTATTTT
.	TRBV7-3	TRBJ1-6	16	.	CASSFPGPRGNRPLHF	TGTGCCAGCAGCTTTCCCGGCCCCCGGGGCAACCGCCCCCTCCACTTT
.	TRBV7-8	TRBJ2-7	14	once	CASRPGHEAYEQYF	TGTGCCAGCAGACCGGGACATGAAGCCTACGAGCAGTACTTC
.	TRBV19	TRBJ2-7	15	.	CASSIMAGASYEQYF	TGTGCCAGTAGTATAATGGCAGGGGCTTCCTACGAGCAGTACTTC
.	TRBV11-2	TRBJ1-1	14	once	CASRLTAGNTEAFF	TGTGCCAGCAGACTGACAGCGGGAAACACTGAAGCTTTCTTT
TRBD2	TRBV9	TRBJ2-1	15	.	CASSVGTSSTDKQFF	TGTGCCAGCAGCGTAGGGACTAGCAGCACAGATAAGCAGTTCTTC
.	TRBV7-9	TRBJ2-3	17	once	CASSVGLGQINTMTQYF	TGTGCCAGCAGCGTCGGACTAGGACAGATAAATACAATGACGCAGTATTTT
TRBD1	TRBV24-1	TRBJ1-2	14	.	CATSEQDRAYGYTF	TGTGCCACCAGTGAACAGGACAGGGCATATGGCTACACCTTC
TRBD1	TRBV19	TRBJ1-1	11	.	CASSGQLEAFF	TGTGCCAGTTCGGGACAGCTTGAAGCTTTCTTT
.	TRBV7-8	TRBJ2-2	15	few	CASSLASANTGELFF	TGTGCCAGCAGCTTAGCCAGCGCGAACACCGGGGAGCTGTTTTTT
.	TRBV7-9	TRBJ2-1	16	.	CASSFQRGKGQDEQFF	TGTGCCAGCAGCTTTCAAAGAGGAAAGGGTCAGGATGAGCAGTTCTTC
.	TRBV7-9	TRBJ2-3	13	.	CASSDVPGEPLYF	TGTGCCAGCAGCGACGTGCCCGGGGAGCCGCTGTATTTT